This T cell receptor beta chain appears in the sequencing data of a study of T cells after yellow fever vaccination. As regards this clonotype: The antigen remains unidentified.

J gave up 5 bases and V 7 bases, and 11 bases lay outside the gene matches. The CDR3 spans 16 residues. A process of 5'RACE template switching, which added a universal primer site and UMIs, was used to make TCR cDNA. One entry per CDR3 protein, called by TCRdb with MiXCR from the 5' RACE reads. The data show hundreds of thousands of distinct CDR3 sequences, with around a sixth seen just once and roughly 19% held by the top ten. Study results and limitations: Boosting was followed by the reappearance of most primary-vaccination clones (about 97% CD4, about 88% CD8). The secondary response showed a weaker magnitude and a faster peak, day 5 versus 15.

This specimen was PBMCs, taken before the yellow fever booster vaccination. The sequence derives from a man aged 18 to 35 who received the YFV17D yellow fever vaccine. The V call is TRBV12-3 or TRBV12-4, the J call TRBJ2-5; 12 bases match TRBD2. The CDR3 is CASTPASGGAGETQYF. The CDR3 DNA reads as TGTGCCAGCACCCCCGCTAGCGGGGGGGCTGGGGAGACCCAGTACTTC.